The clone carrying this T cell receptor (beta chain) has ten or more counts. The data derive from a study of metastatic and nonmetastatic thyroid tumors. The CDR3 totals 15 residues. CDR1 and CDR2 from the germline V gene are SGHDT and YYEEEE. Between the trimmed V and J ends, which lost 4 bases and 5 bases, there was a span of 19 bases. Ahead of thyroid surgery, no patient had received treatment of any kind. TCRdb reassembled clones from the PCR reads with MiXCR. The table lists 30,000 to 35,000 clones, around 28% of them singletons. The receptor was isolated from a female donor with papillary thyroid cancer or a benign thyroid nodule (not recorded which). Some clones in this sample may be carry-over from other donors' samples. What was sequenced was blood. This chain uses TRBV5-6 with TRBJ2-7, with D perhaps assigned TRBD1 or TRBD2 (5 bases each). CDR3 region: CASSLPGRWTDEQYF. CDR3 sequence (DNA): TGTGCCAGCAGCCTCCCGGGACGGTGGACGGACGAGCAGTACTTC. Complete variable domain (other parts from reference TRBV5-6 and TRBJ2-7): DAGVTQSPTHLIKTRGQQVTLRCSPKSGHDTVSWYQQALGQGPQFIFQYYEEEERQRGNFPDRFSGHQFPNYSSELNVNALLLGDSALYLCASSLPGRWTDEQYFGPGTRLTVT.